This T cell receptor beta chain was recorded in a study of blood T cell repertoires in COVID-19. Study at large: Material from acute and convalescent COVID-19 was sourced from the United States, Italy and Spain. PBMCs, B-cell-depleted T cells, or T cells provided the cDNA or gDNA that made up the material.

Source study methods: Researchers report that nucleated cell counts were estimated from reference gene primer amplification. Assay used: immunoSEQ multiplex PCR; TCRdb lists only in-frame clones, some missing. V and J calls plus clone size are reproduced from that table; the DNA served to infer D and trimming. This sample carries about 300,000 clones, more than 75% of them seen once, and the ten largest clones take around 1.4%. In this sample, this clone turned up once. V lost 5 bases and J lost 2, with 19 bases in between. Per the germline V gene, CDR1 is MNHEY and CDR2 is SVGEGT. CDR3 length: 16 amino acids.

The clonotype was recovered from a man between 65 and 85 years old with acute or convalescent COVID-19. The sequenced sample consisted of peripheral blood. The chain combines TRBV6-2 or TRBV6-3 with TRBJ2-7, with D maybe TRBD2 (6 bases). The CDR3 DNA reads as TGTGCCAGCAGTCCCCCGGCGGGACCACGTCCCTACGAGCAGTACTTC. Its translation is CASSPPAGPRPYEQYF.